This TCR beta chain came from a study of T cells in women clearing cervical HPV infection. The CDR3 totals 16 residues. V lost 5 bases and J 4 bases, leaving 19 bases between the germline ends. In the case of this clone: Coverage ceases 3 residues before the CDR3 finishes, and the germline J gene fills in the end.

All participants had a single incident cervical HPV16 infection, and prevalent HPV16 infections were excluded. The data were produced by immunoSEQ multiplex PCR, yet TCRdb's version contains in-frame clones alone and is incomplete. Reported are approximately 22,000 clones; the ten largest clones contain 7.5% to 10%. This clonotype was obtained from a woman aged 18-69 years with a cervical HPV16 infection that either progressed to CIN3+ or cleared (not recorded which). The sample was blood buffy coat. This chain connects TRBV12-3 or TRBV12-4 to TRBJ2-3, with D tentatively TRBD1 (5 bases). The CDR3 here is CASSQTVGQGADTQYF. The sequenced CDR3 bases are TGTGCCAGCAGTCAGACTGTCGGACAAGGCGCAGATACG.